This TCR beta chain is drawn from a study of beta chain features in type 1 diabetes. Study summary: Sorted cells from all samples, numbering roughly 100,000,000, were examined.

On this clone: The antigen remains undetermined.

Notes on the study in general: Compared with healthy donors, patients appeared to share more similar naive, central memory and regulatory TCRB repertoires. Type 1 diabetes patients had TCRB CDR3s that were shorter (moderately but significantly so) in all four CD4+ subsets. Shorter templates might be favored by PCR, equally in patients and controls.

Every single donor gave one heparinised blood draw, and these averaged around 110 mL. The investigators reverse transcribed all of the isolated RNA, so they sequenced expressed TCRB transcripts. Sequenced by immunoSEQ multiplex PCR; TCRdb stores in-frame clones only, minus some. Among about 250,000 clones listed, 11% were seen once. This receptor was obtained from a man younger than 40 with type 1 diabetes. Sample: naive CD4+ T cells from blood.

CDR3 region: CASRPFRGRGNEQFF. The DNA of the CDR3 is TGTGCCAGCAGGCCCTTTCGGGGGAGGGGGAATGAGCAGTTCTTC. The J gene is TRBJ2-1, the V gene TRBV21-1; the table names TRBD2, a call not compared with the DNA. TRBV21-1 is recorded as a pseudogene. The CDR3 totals 15 residues.